These T cell receptor beta chains were read from a single sample in a study of T-cell memory formation after mild COVID-19. TCRdb ran MiXCR on the 5' RACE reads and lists one entry per CDR3 protein. This table holds some 450,000 distinct CDR3 sequences, approximately 20% found once. Sequencing was performed on PBMCs or a T cell subset sorted from them (not recorded which). The receptor set was obtained from an adult woman who had mild COVID-19 (a few samples of this study predate the infection). Cell type and time point are not known. CDR3s include the opening cysteine and the closing phenylalanine or tryptophan. A D gene is named only where the DNA matches it firmly. Size is stated for part of the rows, as once, few or many counts, or as a class when the clone is expanded.

len: 14
v_gene: TRBV7-2
d_gene: TRBD2
abundance: few
j_gene: TRBJ2-1
CDR3nt: TGTGCCAGCAGCCCCGTTAGCGGGAGAAATGAGCAGTTCTTC
CDR3aa: CASSPVSGRNEQFF

len: 15
v_gene: TRBV7-3
d_gene: .
abundance: .
j_gene: TRBJ2-4
CDR3nt: TGTGCCAGCAGCTTAGGACAGATAGCCAAAAACATTCAGTACTTC
CDR3aa: CASSLGQIAKNIQYF

len: 17
v_gene: TRBV4-3
d_gene: .
abundance: many
j_gene: TRBJ2-3
CDR3nt: TGCGCCAGCAGCCCCGCACCTTTGGGGGCGCAACCAGATACGCAGTATTTT
CDR3aa: CASSPAPLGAQPDTQYF

len: 15
v_gene: TRBV7-9
d_gene: .
abundance: .
j_gene: TRBJ2-1
CDR3nt: TGTGCCAGCAGCTTTGAGGTAACGGGCTACAATGAGCAGTTCTTC
CDR3aa: CASSFEVTGYNEQFF

len: 15
v_gene: TRBV27
d_gene: TRBD2
abundance: .
j_gene: TRBJ2-7
CDR3nt: TGTGCCAGCAGTTTAAGGGGACTAGCGCTCCTCGAGCAGTACTTC
CDR3aa: CASSLRGLALLEQYF

len: 17
v_gene: TRBV3-1
d_gene: .
abundance: .
j_gene: TRBJ2-2
CDR3nt: TGTGCCAGCAGCCACCATCGGAATACAAGAGGAACCGGGGAGCTGTTTTTT
CDR3aa: CASSHHRNTRGTGELFF

len: 15
v_gene: TRBV7-9
d_gene: .
abundance: .
j_gene: TRBJ2-3
CDR3nt: TGTGCCAGCAGCTCGGACACCAAGGAGACAGATACGCAGTATTTT
CDR3aa: CASSSDTKETDTQYF

len: 12
v_gene: TRBV15
d_gene: .
abundance: many
j_gene: TRBJ1-1
CDR3nt: TGTGCCACCAGCGGAGAGAACACTGAAGCTTTCTTT
CDR3aa: CATSGENTEAFF

len: 17
v_gene: TRBV4-3
d_gene: TRBD2
abundance: .
j_gene: TRBJ2-1
CDR3nt: TGCGCCAGCAGCCAAGACTCTGGAGGGAGGGATAACAATGAGCAGTTCTTC
CDR3aa: CASSQDSGGRDNNEQFF

len: 13
v_gene: TRBV20-1
d_gene: .
abundance: few
j_gene: TRBJ2-7
CDR3nt: TGCAGTGCTAGAGTGGTGGGGGCTGGTGAGCAGTACTTC
CDR3aa: CSARVVGAGEQYF

len: 15
v_gene: TRBV12-3/TRBV12-4
d_gene: .
abundance: .
j_gene: TRBJ1-4
CDR3nt: TGTGCCAGCAGGAAACCGGGGGGTACTAATGAAAAACTGTTTTTT
CDR3aa: CASRKPGGTNEKLFF

len: 17
v_gene: TRBV5-1
d_gene: .
abundance: .
j_gene: TRBJ1-1
CDR3nt: TGCGCCAGCAGCTTGCCCCCGGGACAAGTCATGAACACTGAAGCTTTCTTT
CDR3aa: CASSLPPGQVMNTEAFF

len: 16
v_gene: TRBV7-9
d_gene: TRBD2
abundance: few
j_gene: TRBJ2-1
CDR3nt: TGTGCCAGCAGCTTAGCAGGACTAGCTTCCTACAATGAGCAGTTCTTC
CDR3aa: CASSLAGLASYNEQFF

len: 15
v_gene: TRBV12-3/TRBV12-4
d_gene: .
abundance: few
j_gene: TRBJ2-1
CDR3nt: TGTGCCAGCAGGCACTCGGGACAAGGAAGCAATGAGCAGTTCTTC
CDR3aa: CASRHSGQGSNEQFF

len: 16
v_gene: TRBV6-2/TRBV6-3
d_gene: .
abundance: .
j_gene: TRBJ2-7
CDR3nt: TGTGCCAGCAGTTACCTCCGGGACATCGGCTCCTACGAGCAGTACTTC
CDR3aa: CASSYLRDIGSYEQYF

len: 11
v_gene: TRBV3-1
d_gene: .
abundance: few
j_gene: TRBJ1-2
CDR3nt: TGTGCCAGCAGCCACGGGGGAGGCTACACCTTC
CDR3aa: CASSHGGGYTF

len: 13
v_gene: TRBV4-2
d_gene: .
abundance: .
j_gene: TRBJ2-7
CDR3nt: TGTGCCAGCAGCCGAATGAGCTCCTACGAGCAGTACTTC
CDR3aa: CASSRMSSYEQYF

len: 13
v_gene: TRBV5-4
d_gene: .
abundance: .
j_gene: TRBJ2-7
CDR3nt: TGTGCCAGCGGGTGGGGCGGGACCTACGAGCAGTACTTC
CDR3aa: CASGWGGTYEQYF

len: 14
v_gene: TRBV6-5
d_gene: .
abundance: .
j_gene: TRBJ1-2
CDR3nt: TGTGCCAGCAGTTACTCGTCAGAGTTCTATGGCTACACCTTC
CDR3aa: CASSYSSEFYGYTF

len: 14
v_gene: TRBV29-1
d_gene: TRBD2
abundance: few
j_gene: TRBJ2-5
CDR3nt: TGCAGCGTTGGGACTAGCGGGGAGATGGAGACCCAGTACTTC
CDR3aa: CSVGTSGEMETQYF

len: 12
v_gene: TRBV6-5
d_gene: TRBD1
abundance: .
j_gene: TRBJ1-1
CDR3nt: TGTGCCAGCAGCGAACAGGGGAGCGGAGCTTTCTTT
CDR3aa: CASSEQGSGAFF

len: 16
v_gene: TRBV12-3/TRBV12-4
d_gene: .
abundance: few
j_gene: TRBJ1-2
CDR3nt: TGTGCCAGCAGTCCCAGAATTGGACAGTTAATCTATGGCTACACCTTC
CDR3aa: CASSPRIGQLIYGYTF

len: 15
v_gene: TRBV4-2
d_gene: TRBD1
abundance: .
j_gene: TRBJ2-7
CDR3nt: TGTGCCAGCAGCCCCGGCGGGACAGGGCTCTGGGAGCAGTACTTC
CDR3aa: CASSPGGTGLWEQYF

len: 16
v_gene: TRBV15
d_gene: .
abundance: .
j_gene: TRBJ2-2
CDR3nt: TGTGCCACCAGCGGAGAAACAGGGCAAAGCACCGGGGAGCTGTTTTTT
CDR3aa: CATSGETGQSTGELFF

len: 15
v_gene: TRBV24-1
d_gene: .
abundance: .
j_gene: TRBJ2-3
CDR3nt: TGTGCCACCATGGGCAGGGGCGAGTTGGCAGATACGCAGTATTTT
CDR3aa: CATMGRGELADTQYF

len: 14
v_gene: TRBV18
d_gene: .
abundance: few
j_gene: TRBJ2-5
CDR3nt: TGTGCCAGCTCACCTCAATTGGCAACGGAGACCCAGTACTTC
CDR3aa: CASSPQLATETQYF

len: 18
v_gene: TRBV20-1
d_gene: TRBD1
abundance: few
j_gene: TRBJ2-6
CDR3nt: TGCAGTGCTAGAGTTTCAACAGGGGGCATTTCTGGGGCCAACGTCCTGACTTTC
CDR3aa: CSARVSTGGISGANVLTF

len: 11
v_gene: TRBV29-1
d_gene: .
abundance: few
j_gene: TRBJ2-7
CDR3nt: TGCAGCGTTGATATTGGGGCCGAGCAGTACTTC
CDR3aa: CSVDIGAEQYF